This T cell receptor beta chain was captured in a study of a mutant IDH1 vaccine in newly diagnosed glioma. Study as a whole: Administration of eight vaccinations to patients took place in weeks 1, 3, 5, 7, 11, 15, 19, 23.

Germline-derived CDR1 and CDR2 are SNHLY and FYNNEI. V lost 5 bases, J lost 7 bases, and 8 bases lay in between. CDR3 length: 12 amino acids. This table comes from immunoSEQ multiplex PCR, and its TCRdb copy is limited to in-frame clones, with some not included. The sample has approximately 61,000 clones, about 80% seen once. General observations from the study: Vaccine-induced responses were seen in approximately 93% of patients, spanning several MHC alleles.

Worth noting for this clone: Antigen specificity is unknown.

Noted time point: week 11, during vaccination. The study gave 300 ug of mutant IDH1 20-mer peptide per vaccine dose, with topical imiquimod. There were new WHO grade 3 or 4 astrocytomas in the donors, and these were IDH1-mutant and ATRX-lost. The specimen comprised PBMCs, sampled from a glioma patient whose treatment included an IDH1 peptide vaccine. The chain links TRBV2 to TRBJ2-2; D is undetermined. This receptor was obtained from a middle-aged man with glioma. This chain's CDR3 is CASSTDIGELFF. CDR3 nucleotides: TGTGCCAGCAGTACGGATATCGGGGAGCTGTTTTTT.